The 10 T cell receptor beta chains reported below all come from one sample, sequenced in a study of cytomegalovirus exposure and HLA in healthy donors. PCR was performed using 60 Vbeta and 13 Jbeta primers. TCRdb's copy holds only in-frame clones and misses some; the assay was immunoSEQ multiplex PCR. The sample consists of 100,000 to 150,000 clones, 77% of them appearing once. The specimen was PBMCs. The receptors were sampled from a man between 18 and 35 years old in good health and CMV-seropositive.

This chain joins TRBV28 and TRBJ2-2, with TRBD2 matching over 8 bases. CDR1 and CDR2 (germline): MDHEN, SYDVKM. V shed 3 bases, J shed 5 bases, and the junction held 8 bases outside the gene matches. The CDR3 totals 16 residues. The CDR3, as DNA: TGTGCCAGCAGTTTTAGCGGCAGCGGGAGAACCGGGGAGCTGTTTTTT. Translated: CASSFSGSGRTGELFF.

The V and J genes are TRBV4-1 and TRBJ1-2, with unresolved D. The length of the CDR3 is 13 residues. Trimming left V 3 bases short and J 13 bases short, with 18 bases between. CDR1 MGHRA and CDR2 YSYEKL come from the germline V gene. CDR3 coding DNA: TGCGCCAGCAGCCAGGCTAACGGCGGGCCCGGCACCTTC. It translates to CASSQANGGPGTF.

This clone was seen more than once but under ten times. The chain joins TRBV6-5 to TRBJ2-1; TRBD2 aligns across 9 bases. CDR1 MNHEY and CDR2 SVGAGI come from the germline V gene. J gave up 8 bases and V 0 bases, and 8 bases lay outside the gene matches. The CDR3 totals 16 residues. CDR3 DNA: TGTGCCAGCAGTTACTCGGGTTGGCTAGCGGGGCATGAGCAGTTCTTC. It codes for CASSYSGWLAGHEQFF.

The chain employs TRBV4-2 and TRBJ2-7, with 7 bases identical to TRBD1. This CDR3 spans 18 amino acids. CDR1 and CDR2 (germline): LGHNA, YNFKEQ. With V trimmed by 1 base and J by 1 base, 13 bases remained unmatched. CDR3 sequence reads: CASSQGFPGNRGSYEQYF. CDR3 bases: TGTGCCAGCAGCCAAGGATTCCCCGGCAACAGGGGATCCTACGAGCAGTACTTC.

V is TRBV25-1 and J is TRBJ1-3; D remains ambiguous. The germline V gene encodes CDR1 MGHDK and CDR2 SYGVNS. V was cut by 9 bases and J by 0 bases, with 15 bases left in between. This CDR3 is 15 amino acids long. The CDR3 DNA reads as TGTGCCAGTACTACCGGCGAAGGCTCTGGAAACACCATATATTTT. This codes for CASTTGEGSGNTIYF.

The chain is built from TRBV4-1 and TRBJ2-7; 9 bases are shared with TRBD2. V lost 4 bases and J lost 7; bases outside the gene matches: 17. Germline V gene lookup returns CDR1 MGHRA and CDR2 YSYEKL. The CDR3 extends over 17 amino acids. Here the CDR3 DNA reads TGCGCCAGCAGCCCGCACGTCATAGGAGCGGGGGGCCGGGAGCAGTACTTC. This sequence encodes CASSPHVIGAGGREQYF.

V and J are TRBV7-9 and TRBJ1-2; no definite D call. There are 15 residues in the CDR3. Germline values: CDR1 SEHNR, CDR2 FQNEAQ (reference sequence). Trimming cost V 4 bases and J 3 bases, with 15 bases left between them. CDR3 protein: CASSSSTRVYYGYTF. The CDR3 nucleotides are TGTGCCAGCAGCTCCTCGACAAGAGTATACTATGGCTACACCTTC.

As to this clone: An end of the junction differs from the germline gene, which may be a read error. This rearrangement joins TRBV11-3 to TRBJ2-4; 11 nucleotides align to TRBD2. The CDR3 runs to 17 residues. The germline CDR1 and CDR2 sequences are SGHNT and YENEEA. For the CDR3, the DNA is TGTGCCAGCAGCGCTTCAACTAGCGGGAGATACAAAAACAGTCAGTACTTC. Protein sequence: CASSASTSGRYKNSQYF.

V gene TRBV2 combines with J gene TRBJ2-5; D may be TRBD2 (6 bases). The CDR3 runs to 14 residues. Germline lookup yields CDR1 SNHLY and CDR2 FYNNEI. CDR3 nucleotides: TGTGGTCGGGGGACGGGTCAGCAACAAGAGACCCAGTACTTC. Its translation is CGRGTGQQQETQYF.

The chain has TRBV6-5 and TRBJ1-2, with 7 positions matching TRBD1. The trim removed 2 bases at V and 6 bases at J, leaving 0 bases unmatched. The CDR3 spans 12 residues. Looked up from germline, CDR1 is MNHEY and CDR2 is SVGAGI. The CDR3 reads CASSYQGDGYTF. The CDR3 region has the DNA TGTGCCAGCAGTTACCAGGGGGATGGCTACACCTTC.